A single sample is the source of the 6 T cell receptor beta chains below, sequenced in a study of T cell responses to AZD1222 COVID-19 vaccine. Sequenced by immunoSEQ multiplex PCR; TCRdb stores in-frame clones only, minus some. The top ten clones hold about 1.5% of a sample with about 150,000 clones, about 91% of them seen once. The material was peripheral blood, obtained on day 0 of AZD1222 vaccination. These receptors came from an adult in good health.

This clone was seen just once. The chain recombines TRBV6-5 with TRBJ1-6, with 7 bases lining up with TRBD1. The CDR3 is made up of 15 amino acids. Looked up from germline, CDR1 is MNHEY and CDR2 is SVGAGI. V lost 6 bases and J lost 7; bases outside the gene matches: 9. The CDR3 DNA reads TGTGCCAGCAGGACCCCCGGCAGGGGGAATTCACCCCTCCACTTT. This codes for CASRTPGRGNSPLHF.

CDR3 in DNA: TGTGCCAGCAGCCCCCTGTCTGAGGGGACCCAGTACTTC. It codes for CASSPLSEGTQYF. This chain connects TRBV11-3 to TRBJ2-5; the D gene is possibly TRBD2 (5 bases). Trimming cost V 5 bases and J 7 bases, with 14 bases left between them. The germline V gene has CDR1 SGHNT and CDR2 YENEEA. The CDR3 length is 13 residues.

This sequence joins TRBV18 and TRBJ1-1; a possible D gene is TRBD1 (6 bases). Germline V gives CDR1 KGHSH, CDR2 LQKENI. The CDR3 is made up of 15 amino acids. The V and J ends lost 3 bases and 4 bases respectively, with 15 bases between them. CDR3 nucleotide sequence: TGTGCCAGCTCACCCCCTCAGGGGTTGATCACTGAAGCTTTCTTT. Encoded protein: CASSPPQGLITEAFF.

This chain uses TRBV27 with TRBJ1-2; a possible D gene is TRBD1 (6 bases). The V gene's germline CDR1 is MNHEY and CDR2 SMNVEV (reference sequence). V lost 5 bases, J lost 1 base, and 14 bases lay in between. This CDR3 has 15 amino acids. CDR3 protein: CASSLNGQINYGYTF. The CDR3 DNA reads as TGTGCCAGCAGTCTAAACGGACAGATTAACTATGGCTACACCTTC.

The rearrangement joins TRBV2 to TRBJ1-4; tentative D call: TRBD1 (6 bases). V was cut by 11 bases and J by 2 bases, with 12 bases left in between. Germline assignment: CDR1 SNHLY and CDR2 FYNNEI. The CDR3 is made up of 13 amino acids. CDR3 region: CAGNRDTNEKLFF. The CDR3 coding sequence is TGTGCCGGAAACAGGGACACTAATGAAAAACTGTTTTTT. Filled out from reference TRBV2 and TRBJ1-4, the complete variable domain reads EPEVTQTPSHQVTQMGQEVILRCVPISNHLYFYWYRQILGQKVEFLVSFYNNEISEKSEIFDDQFSVERPDGSNFTLKIRSTKLEDSAMYFCAGNRDTNEKLFFGSGTQLSVL.

The rearrangement joins TRBV7-2 to TRBJ1-3, with D uncertain. V lost 4 bases and J 7 bases, leaving 11 bases between the germline ends. This CDR3 spans 13 amino acids. Germline values: CDR1 SGHTA, CDR2 FQGNSA. The CDR3 sequence: CASSSRAANTIYF. Written as DNA, the CDR3 is TGTGCCAGCAGCTCACGCGCGGCGAACACCATATATTTT.